Listed here are 2 T cell receptor beta chains from one sample, sequenced in a study of T cells in Graves' hyperthyroidism and ophthalmopathy. Amplified regions were TCR beta CDR3 sequences from RNA transcripts. A first-round RT-PCR of the TCR CDR3 used the HTBI primer set. TCRdb re-analysed the multiplex PCR reads in MiXCR, keeping a single row per CDR3 protein. The sample comprises over 400,000 distinct CDR3 sequences, about 15% of which are singletons, and roughly an eighth rests with the top ten. Specimen: blood. The origin of the receptors is a man aged 18 to 29 with Graves' ophthalmopathy.

This clonotype was seen repeatedly, ten times or more. This chain connects TRBV7-9 to TRBJ2-1; 7 nucleotides match TRBD1. This CDR3 is built from 14 residues. CDR1 is SEHNR, CDR2 FQNEAQ, per germline (reference sequence). The V and J ends lost 2 bases and 8 bases, in that order; junction bases with no gene match: 6. The CDR3 nucleotides are TGTGCCAGCAGCTTAACAGGGGTAGTCGATGAGCAGTTCTTC. Translating gives CASSLTGVVDEQFF.

This clonotype was seen only a few times. V is TRBV6-1 and J is TRBJ2-2; no reliable D call. Germline lookup yields CDR1 MNHNS and CDR2 SASEGT. CDR3 size: 15 residues. The V gene lost 5 bases and the J gene lost 5 bases, with 15 bases spanning the gap. CDR3 nucleotides: TGTGCCAGCAGTCCACGCATTAGGGCGACCGGGGAGCTGTTTTTT. Translating gives CASSPRIRATGELFF.